This T cell receptor (beta chain) appears in the sequencing data of a study of blood T cell repertoires in COVID-19. Study-level background: Samples representing acute and convalescent COVID-19 were sourced from the United States, Italy and Spain. In each case, the material was cDNA or gDNA derived from T cells, B-cell-depleted T cells, or PBMCs.

This clone was seen a handful of times. Source study methods: Using reference gene primer amplification, nucleated cell counts were estimated. Assay: immunoSEQ multiplex PCR; the TCRdb copy retains only in-frame clones and omits some. V and J calls and clone size are those listed in that table; D and trimming were worked out from the DNA. The data hold some 280,000 clones, with 86% observed a single time. V gave up 5 bases and J gave up 2 bases, with 22 bases separating them. The CDR3 is 18 amino acids. Germline loops: CDR1 SNHLY, CDR2 FYNNEI. What was sequenced was peripheral blood. J is TRBJ1-5 and V is TRBV2; unclear D gene. This TCR was sampled from a woman aged 25-40 years with active or convalescent COVID-19. Here the CDR3 reads CASSPGEGGNEGNQPQHF. The CDR3 nucleotides are TGTGCCAGCAGTCCCGGTGAGGGAGGGAACGAGGGCAATCAGCCCCAGCATTTT.